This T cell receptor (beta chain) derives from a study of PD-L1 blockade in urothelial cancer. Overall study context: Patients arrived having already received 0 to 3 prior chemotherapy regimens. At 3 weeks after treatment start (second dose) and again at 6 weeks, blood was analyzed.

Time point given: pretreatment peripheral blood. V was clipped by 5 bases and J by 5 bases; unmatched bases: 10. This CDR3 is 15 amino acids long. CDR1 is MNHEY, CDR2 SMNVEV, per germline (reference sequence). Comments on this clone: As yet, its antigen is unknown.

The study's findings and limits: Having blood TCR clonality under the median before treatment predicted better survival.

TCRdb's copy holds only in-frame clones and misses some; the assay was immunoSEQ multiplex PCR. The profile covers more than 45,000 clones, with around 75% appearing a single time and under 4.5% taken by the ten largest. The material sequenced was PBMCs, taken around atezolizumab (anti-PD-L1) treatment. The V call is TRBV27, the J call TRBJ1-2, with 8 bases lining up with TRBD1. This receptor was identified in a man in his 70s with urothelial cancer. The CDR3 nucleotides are TGTGCCAGCAGTCCGACAGGGGCCGGGTTTTATGGCTACACCTTC. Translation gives CASSPTGAGFYGYTF.